This record covers a single TCR beta chain. Antigen specificity is unknown. The V gene's germline CDR1 is MDHEN and CDR2 SYDVKM. The CDR3 sequence is 14 residues long. Trimming shortened V by 6 bases and J by 4 bases, and 15 bases separated the two germline ends. It was negative isolation that provided the CD8+ and CD4+ T cells, whereas TEMRA cells were enriched by FACS. This entry belongs to a study of CD8 T cells in Susac syndrome. Study at large: Patients with Susac syndrome had blood drawn and were at that point therapy-naive, on corticosteroids, or on intravenous immunoglobulin alone.

Study-level findings and limits: Clonal expansion involving Susac CD8+ cells peaked in TEMRA cells and active patients.

RNA in amounts of about 0.5 to 1 ug was reverse transcribed with random hexamers. Amplification of TCR beta CDR3 used immunoSEQ multiplex PCR across 54 Vbeta and 13 Jbeta. One entry per CDR3 protein, called by TCRdb with MiXCR from the immunoSEQ multiplex PCR reads. The sample yields about 190,000 distinct CDR3 sequences, approximately 95% seen once. This chain connects TRBV28 to TRBJ1-1; D not certain. What was sequenced was CD8+ T cells from PBMCs. The receptor was isolated from a human donor with Susac syndrome. As DNA, the CDR3 is TGTGCCAGCAGCCTGGGAATAGTGGGCACTGAAGCTTTCTTT. It yields the protein CASSLGIVGTEAFF.